This T cell receptor beta chain was documented in a study of T-cell reconstitution after alpha-beta-depleted transplantation in children. As it was prepared, the TCRbeta library received unique molecular identifiers. TCRdb re-called the PCR reads through MiXCR, storing one row per CDR3 protein. The sample consists of about 240,000 distinct CDR3 sequences, roughly 26% of them appearing once. The sequence came from a girl aged 2 to 9 with Fanconi anemia, due to receive a stem cell transplant. Specimen: PBMCs, collected before TCRalphabeta/CD19-depleted stem cell transplant.

This CDR3 reads CSVGQNSYEQYF. In DNA, the CDR3 is TGCAGCGTTGGACAGAACTCCTACGAGCAGTACTTC. The V call is TRBV29-1, the J call TRBJ2-7; possible D gene TRBD1, 5 bases. The CDR3 has 12 amino acids. Trimming shortened V by 4 bases and J by 0 bases, and 7 bases separated the two germline ends. Per the germline V gene, CDR1 is SQVTM and CDR2 is ANQGSEA.